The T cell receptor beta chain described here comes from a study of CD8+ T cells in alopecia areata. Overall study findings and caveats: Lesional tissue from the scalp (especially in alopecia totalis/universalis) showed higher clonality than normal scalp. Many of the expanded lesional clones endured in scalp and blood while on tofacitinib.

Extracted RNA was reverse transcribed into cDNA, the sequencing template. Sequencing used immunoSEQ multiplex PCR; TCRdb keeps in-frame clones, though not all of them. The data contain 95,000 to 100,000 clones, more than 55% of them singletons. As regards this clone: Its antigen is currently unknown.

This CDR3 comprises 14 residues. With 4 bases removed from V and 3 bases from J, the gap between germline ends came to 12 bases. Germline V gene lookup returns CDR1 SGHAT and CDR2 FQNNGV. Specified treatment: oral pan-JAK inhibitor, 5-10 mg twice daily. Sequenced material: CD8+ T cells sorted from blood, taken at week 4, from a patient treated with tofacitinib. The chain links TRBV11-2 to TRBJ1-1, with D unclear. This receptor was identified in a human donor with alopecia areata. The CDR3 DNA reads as TGTGCCAGCAGCTATCCGTACGGCTACACTGAAGCTTTCTTT. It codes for CASSYPYGYTEAFF.